The 3 T cell receptor beta chains below all came from one sample that was sequenced in a study of blood T cell repertoires in COVID-19. TCRdb's table, derived via immunoSEQ multiplex PCR, lists solely in-frame clones and lacks some. The repertoire holds under 250,000 clones, with roughly four fifths as singletons. Sequences were obtained from peripheral blood. The source of these receptors is a man aged 50 to 60 with acute or convalescent COVID-19.

This rearrangement joins TRBV18 to TRBJ2-3, with D tentatively TRBD1 (6 bases). The CDR3 sequence is 16 residues long. V gave up 3 bases and J gave up 7 bases, with 20 bases separating them. Germline CDR1 and CDR2: KGHSH and LQKENI. CDR3 nucleotide sequence: TGTGCCAGCTCACCCTCCCGGGACACATTCAAGAATACGCAGTATTTT. Protein sequence: CASSPSRDTFKNTQYF.

This rearrangement joins TRBV29-1 to TRBJ1-4; 9 bases match TRBD1. Losses at the gene ends were 6 bases for V and 5 bases for J; bases not matched to a gene: 4. This CDR3 is built from 13 residues. Per germline, CDR1 SQVTM and CDR2 ANQGSEA. This CDR3 is CSVAGQGNEKLFF. Written as DNA, the CDR3 is TGCAGCGTAGCTGGACAGGGGAATGAAAAACTGTTTTTT.

The CDR3 is CASSSTGGWGYTF. The CDR3 nucleotides read TGTGCCAGCAGCTCCACAGGGGGCTGGGGCTACACCTTC. The chain couples TRBV11-2 to TRBJ1-2, with TRBD1 matching 9 bases. The CDR3 is 13 amino acids. Trimming removed 4 bases from V and 8 bases from J; junction bases left unmatched: 5. Germline CDR1 and CDR2: SGHAT and FQNNGV.